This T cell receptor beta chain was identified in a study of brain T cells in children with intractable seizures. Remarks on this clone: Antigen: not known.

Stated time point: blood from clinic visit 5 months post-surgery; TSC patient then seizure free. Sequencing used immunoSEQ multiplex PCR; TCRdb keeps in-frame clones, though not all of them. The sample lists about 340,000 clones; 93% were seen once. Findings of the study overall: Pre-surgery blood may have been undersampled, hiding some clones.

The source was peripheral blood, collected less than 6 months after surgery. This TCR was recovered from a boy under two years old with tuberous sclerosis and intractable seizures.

The CDR3 region has the DNA TGTGCCAGCTCACCATCGGGGTCCTACTATGGCTACACCTTC. Its protein product is CASSPSGSYYGYTF. The chain carries TRBV18 and TRBJ1-2, with D unresolved. In germline, CDR1 is KGHSH, CDR2 LQKENI. V lost 2 bases and J 3 bases, leaving 10 bases between the germline ends. The CDR3 loop spans 14 amino acids.